The rows below give T cell receptor beta chains drawn from one sample of a study of blood T cell repertoires in COVID-19. Data came from immunoSEQ multiplex PCR; TCRdb stores just in-frame clones and leaves some out. The data show over 250,000 clones, around 87% seen once. Input material: PBMCs or T cells enriched from blood (not recorded which). Source of these receptors: a woman in her thirties who had recovered from COVID-19. Both conserved end residues are part of each CDR3. D genes are given only for firm matches. Only part of the rows carry a size: once, few, many, or a class if the clone is expanded.

>TRBV27|TRBJ1-4|NA|NA
TGTGCCAGCAGCCTCTTGGGCAGTGGGAATGAAAAACTGTTTTTT
CASSLLGSGNEKLFF
>TRBV3-1/TRBV3-2|TRBJ2-6|TRBD2|NA
TGTGCCAGCAGCCAAGTGGGATCTAGCGGGGGGCTCTCTGGGGCCAACGTCCTGACTTTC
CASSQVGSSGGLSGANVLTF
>TRBV28|TRBJ1-4|NA|NA
TGTGCCAGCAGTTTTCTAGGGGTAACTAATGAAAAACTGTTTTTT
CASSFLGVTNEKLFF
>TRBV10-3|TRBJ2-5|NA|NA
TGTGCCATCAGTGGCCGAGGACAGCAGGAGACCCAGTACTTC
CAISGRGQQETQYF
>TRBV28|TRBJ1-2|NA|NA
TGTGCCACCAGAGGTCCGGGGAGGGACTATGGCTACACCTTC
CATRGPGRDYGYTF
>TRBV21-1|TRBJ1-6|NA|NA
TGTGCCAGCAGCAAAGGACAGGGAAGTGGGTCACCCCTCCACTTT
CASSKGQGSGSPLHF
>TRBV28|TRBJ1-5|NA|NA
TGTGCCAGCAGAACAGGGAATCAGCCCCAGCATTTT
CASRTGNQPQHF
>TRBV7-6|TRBJ2-3|TRBD2|NA
TGTGCCAGCAGCCGGACTAGATCAGATACGCAGTATTTT
CASSRTRSDTQYF
>TRBV5-1|TRBJ2-5|TRBD2|NA
TGCGCCAGCAGCTTGAGGTTGCGGGGGAGGGGAGAGACCCAGTACTTC
CASSLRLRGRGETQYF
>TRBV2|TRBJ1-6|TRBD1|NA
TGTGCCAGCAGTAGGGAGGGACAGGGTTCACCCCTCCACTTT
CASSREGQGSPLHF
>TRBV19|TRBJ1-3|TRBD1|NA
TGTGCCAGTACTCGGACAGGGCTTGGAAACACCATATATTTT
CASTRTGLGNTIYF
>TRBV7-6|TRBJ2-5|TRBD1|NA
TGTGCCAGCAGCTTAACGTTCGGGACAGGGGGAGAGACCCAGTACTTC
CASSLTFGTGGETQYF
>TRBV4-1|TRBJ2-2|TRBD1|NA
TGCGCCAGCAGCCAATCTCCGCGCGGGACAGGGGTGACCGGGGAGCTGTTTTTT
CASSQSPRGTGVTGELFF
>TRBV3-1/TRBV3-2|TRBJ1-4|TRBD1|once
TGTGCCAGCAGTTTCGAGGGACAGTCTAATGGGAAACTGTTTTTT
CASSFEGQSNGKLFF
>TRBV4-1|TRBJ2-1|NA|NA
TGCGCCAGCAGCCTGAGGGCGCTAAGGATTGATGAGCAGTTCTTC
CASSLRALRIDEQFF
>TRBV5-4|TRBJ1-1|TRBD1|NA
TGTGCCAGCACCCTTGGGGCCCAGGGGGACACTGAAGCTTTCTTT
CASTLGAQGDTEAFF
>TRBV19|TRBJ1-1|NA|few
TGTGCCAGTACTCCCAGCAGGGTTAACACTGAAGCTTTCTTT
CASTPSRVNTEAFF
>TRBV7-3|TRBJ2-2|TRBD1|NA
TGTGCCAGCAGCCCGAACAGGGGTGCCACCGGGGAGCTGTTTTTT
CASSPNRGATGELFF
>TRBV6-5|TRBJ1-2|TRBD1|few
TGTGCCAGCAGTTACGGGGACAGATCTGGCTATGGCTACACCTTC
CASSYGDRSGYGYTF
>TRBV2|TRBJ2-3|TRBD2|NA
TGTGCCAGCAGTGAAGCGGGACTAGCGGGTGTCGGGGGTACGCAGTATTTT
CASSEAGLAGVGGTQYF
>TRBV3-1/TRBV3-2|TRBJ2-1|TRBD1|NA
TGTGCCAGCAGCCAAGGCACAGGGGAGAATGAGCAGTTCTTC
CASSQGTGENEQFF
>TRBV4-1|TRBJ2-7|TRBD1|once
TGCGCCAGCAGCCAGGTCGGACAGGGCGGATACTACGAGCAGTACTTC
CASSQVGQGGYYEQYF
>TRBV18|TRBJ1-5|NA|NA
TGTGCCAGCTCACCACTTGGGCTGAGCAATCAGCCCCAGCATTTT
CASSPLGLSNQPQHF
>TRBV18|TRBJ1-2|TRBD1|NA
TGTGCCAGCTCACGCACCGGGACAGGGGGCTGGAATGGCTACACCTTC
CASSRTGTGGWNGYTF
>TRBV28|TRBJ2-7|TRBD1|NA
TGTGCCAGCAGTTTGGGACAGGTCTCCTACGAGCAGTACTTC
CASSLGQVSYEQYF
>TRBV6-5|TRBJ1-2|NA|NA
TGTGCCAGCAGTTACTTGGGCCTCTATGGCTACACCTTC
CASSYLGLYGYTF
>TRBV3-1/TRBV3-2|TRBJ1-1|TRBD1|NA
TGTGCCAGCAGCCAAGGGGACAGACCAAACACTGAAGCTTTCTTT
CASSQGDRPNTEAFF
>TRBV5-5|TRBJ2-7|NA|NA
TGTGCCAGCAAACACGCTGGCGAGCAGTACTTC
CASKHAGEQYF
>TRBV4-1|TRBJ1-5|NA|NA
TGCGCCAGCAGGGAGACCTTTCCGGGCAATCAGCCCCAGCATTTT
CASRETFPGNQPQHF
>TRBV4-1|TRBJ1-2|TRBD1|NA
TGCGCCAGCAGCCAGGGGAGACGACAGGGCTATGGCTACACCTTC
CASSQGRRQGYGYTF
>TRBV7-9|TRBJ1-6|NA|NA
TGTGCCAGCAGCTACAGGAAAAAAAATTCACCCCTCCACTTT
CASSYRKKNSPLHF
>TRBV5-4|TRBJ2-3|NA|NA
TGTGCCAGCAGCTTGGGGCTACAGGTTAGCACAGATACGCAGTATTTT
CASSLGLQVSTDTQYF
>TRBV12-2|TRBJ1-1|NA|NA
TGTGCAAGTCGGAGGCGGGAGGAAGCTTTCTTT
CASRRREEAFF
>TRBV4-2|TRBJ2-3|TRBD2|NA
TGTGCCAGCAGCCTCCCGGGGGGGACAGATACGCAGTATTTT
CASSLPGGTDTQYF
>TRBV27|TRBJ1-2|TRBD1|NA
TGTGCCAGCAGGTTTTCCCCCACCGGGACAGGGGATGGCTACACCTTC
CASRFSPTGTGDGYTF
>TRBV7-9|TRBJ2-2|TRBD2|NA
TGTGCCAGCACCGCGACTAGCGGTATAGGGGAGCTGTTTTTT
CASTATSGIGELFF
>TRBV5-1|TRBJ2-7|TRBD1|NA
TGCGCCAGCAGCCTTCAGACAGGGCACGAGCAGTACTTC
CASSLQTGHEQYF
>TRBV2|TRBJ1-2|NA|NA
TGTGCCAGCAGTGATGCTCGTCAGGGGTTTGGCTACACCTTC
CASSDARQGFGYTF
>TRBV5-1|TRBJ1-5|NA|NA
TGCGCCAGCAGCTTGGAGGGGTCCCGCAATCAGCCCCAGCATTTT
CASSLEGSRNQPQHF
>TRBV19|TRBJ1-3|NA|NA
TGTGCCAGTATTGGGGGCTCCGCCGGAAACACCATATATTTT
CASIGGSAGNTIYF
>TRBV5-1|TRBJ2-7|NA|NA
TGCGCCAGCAGCTCGGACAAGTCTCCCTACGAGCAGTACTTC
CASSSDKSPYEQYF
>TRBV28|TRBJ2-5|TRBD2|NA
TGTGCCAGCAGTGCGGCGGGGGAAGAGACCCAGTACTTC
CASSAAGEETQYF
>TRBV4-1|TRBJ1-5|NA|NA
TGCGCCAGCAGCCGTCTCGCCCTAGTGCCGGGAGGAAGGGATCAGCCCCAGCATTTT
CASSRLALVPGGRDQPQHF
>TRBV2|TRBJ2-4|NA|NA
TGTGCCAGCAGGGGTGAGGGGGACATTCAGTACTTC
CASRGEGDIQYF
>TRBV28|TRBJ2-3|NA|NA
TGTGCCAGCAGTTTAGCACAGACAGATACGCAGTATTTT
CASSLAQTDTQYF
>TRBV3-1/TRBV3-2|TRBJ1-2|TRBD1|NA
TGTGCCAGCAGCCAAGGACAGGGTACCAACTATGGCTACACCTTC
CASSQGQGTNYGYTF
>TRBV28|TRBJ1-5|NA|NA
TGTGCCAGCACCCCGTCCCCCCTTCAGCCCCAGCATTTT
CASTPSPLQPQHF
>TRBV5-5|TRBJ1-1|NA|NA
TGTGCCAGCAGCGTCAGACAAAAAACAGCCGCTGAAGCTTTCTTT
CASSVRQKTAAEAFF
>TRBV2|TRBJ1-1|TRBD1|NA
TGTGCCAGCTTATACAGGGGAAACACTGAAGCTTTCTTT
CASLYRGNTEAFF
>TRBV24-1|TRBJ2-3|NA|NA
TGTGCCACCAGTGATTTGGGCCAGTTCACAGATACGCAGTATTTT
CATSDLGQFTDTQYF
>TRBV13|TRBJ1-1|NA|NA
TGTGCCAGCAGCCTCCCTCAGGCCGGGGTTACTGAAGCTTTCTTT
CASSLPQAGVTEAFF
>TRBV19|TRBJ1-6|NA|NA
TGTGCCAGTAGTATTGAGAGCTTCTCCTATAATTCACCCCTCCACTTT
CASSIESFSYNSPLHF
>TRBV5-6|TRBJ1-3|NA|once
TGTGCCAGCAGACCAGCGCACTCTGGAAACACCATATATTTT
CASRPAHSGNTIYF
>TRBV9|TRBJ2-1|NA|NA
TGTGCCAGCAGCCCTCGACAGGGAGGCAATGAGCAGTTCTTC
CASSPRQGGNEQFF
>TRBV24-1|TRBJ1-2|NA|NA
TGTGCCACCAGTGATCCCTCCCGGAGCAACTATGGCTACACCTTC
CATSDPSRSNYGYTF
>TRBV28|TRBJ1-2|TRBD1|NA
TGTGCCAGCAGTTTACAGGGGGGTGGCTACACCTTC
CASSLQGGGYTF
>TRBV3-1/TRBV3-2|TRBJ2-3|NA|NA
TGTGCCAGCAGCCAACAAGCGCTTACAGATACGCAGTATTTT
CASSQQALTDTQYF
>TRBV19|TRBJ2-7|TRBD1|NA
TGTGCCAGTAGTTACGGACAGGGGACACTCTACGAGCAGTACTTC
CASSYGQGTLYEQYF
>TRBV28|TRBJ1-4|NA|NA
TGTGCCAGCAGACTCCCCCAGGGCCTAAATGAAAAACTGTTTTTT
CASRLPQGLNEKLFF